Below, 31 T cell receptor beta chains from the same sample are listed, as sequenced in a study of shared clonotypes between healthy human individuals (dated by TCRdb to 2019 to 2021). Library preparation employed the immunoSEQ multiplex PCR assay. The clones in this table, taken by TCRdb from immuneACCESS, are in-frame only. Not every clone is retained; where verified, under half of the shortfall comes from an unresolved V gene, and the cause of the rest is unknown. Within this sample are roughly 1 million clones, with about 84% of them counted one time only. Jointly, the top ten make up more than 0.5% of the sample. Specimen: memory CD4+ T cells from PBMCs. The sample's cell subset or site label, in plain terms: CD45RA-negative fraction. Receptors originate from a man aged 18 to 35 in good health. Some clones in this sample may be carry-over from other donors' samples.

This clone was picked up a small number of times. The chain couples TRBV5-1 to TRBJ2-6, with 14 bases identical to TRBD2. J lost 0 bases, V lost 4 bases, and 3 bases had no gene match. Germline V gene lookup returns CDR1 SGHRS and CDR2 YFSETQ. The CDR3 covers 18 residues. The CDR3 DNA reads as TGCGCCAGCAGCAGGGGGACTAGCGGGAGCTCTGGGGCCAACGTCCTGACTTTC. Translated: CASSRGTSGSSGANVLTF.

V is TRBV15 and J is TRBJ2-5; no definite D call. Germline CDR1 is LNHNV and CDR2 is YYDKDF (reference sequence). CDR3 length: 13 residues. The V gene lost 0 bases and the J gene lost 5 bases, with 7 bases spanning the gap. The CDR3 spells CATSRDFGETQYF. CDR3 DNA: TGTGCCACCAGCAGAGATTTTGGCGAGACCCAGTACTTC.

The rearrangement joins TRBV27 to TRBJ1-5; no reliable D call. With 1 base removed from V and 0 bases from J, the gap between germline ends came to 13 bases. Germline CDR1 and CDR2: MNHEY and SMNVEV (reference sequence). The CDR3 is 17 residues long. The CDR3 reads CASSLYFRAYSNQPQHF. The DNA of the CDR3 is TGTGCCAGCAGTTTATACTTTAGGGCGTATAGCAATCAGCCCCAGCATTTT.

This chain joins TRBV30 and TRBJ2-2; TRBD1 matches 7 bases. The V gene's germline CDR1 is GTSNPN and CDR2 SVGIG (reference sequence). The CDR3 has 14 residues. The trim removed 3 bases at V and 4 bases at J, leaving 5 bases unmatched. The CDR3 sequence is CAWSGTGVTGELFF. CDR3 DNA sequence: TGTGCCTGGAGCGGTACAGGGGTCACCGGGGAGCTGTTTTTT.

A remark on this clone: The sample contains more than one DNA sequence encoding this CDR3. The CDR3 reads CASSLEGAGYTF. For the CDR3, the DNA is TGCGCCAGCAGCTTGGAGGGGGCCGGCTACACCTTC. J is TRBJ1-2 and V is TRBV5-1, with 7 positions matching TRBD1. The ends lost 0 bases at V and 8 bases at J; junction bases unmatched: 1. The CDR3 runs 12 residues. Germline V gene lookup returns CDR1 SGHRS and CDR2 YFSETQ. The entire variable domain, with the rest obtained from reference TRBV5-1 and TRBJ1-2, is as follows: KAGVTQTPRYLIKTRGQQVTLSCSPISGHRSVSWYQQTPGQGLQFLFEYFSETQRNKGNFPGRFSGRQFSNSRSEMNVSTLELGDSALYLCASSLEGAGYTFGSGTRLTVV.

CDR3 coding DNA: TGTGCCAGCAGTGTTCGAGGGAGGATGGAGACCCAGTACTTC. Protein sequence: CASSVRGRMETQYF. The chain is built from TRBV2 and TRBJ2-5, with a tentative D call TRBD2 (6 bases). The CDR3 is 14 amino acids. V gave up 4 bases and J gave up 5 bases, with 14 bases separating them. Germline-derived CDR1 and CDR2 are SNHLY and FYNNEI.

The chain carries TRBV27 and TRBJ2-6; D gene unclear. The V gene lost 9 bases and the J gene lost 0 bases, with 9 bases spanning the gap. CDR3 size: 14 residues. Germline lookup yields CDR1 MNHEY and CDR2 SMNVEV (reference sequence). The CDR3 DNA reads TGTGCCAGTGCTATGCACTCTGGGGCCAACGTCCTGACTTTC. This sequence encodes CASAMHSGANVLTF. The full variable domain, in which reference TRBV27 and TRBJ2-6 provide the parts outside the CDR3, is EAQVTQNPRYLITVTGKKLTVTCSQNMNHEYMSWYRQDPGLGLRQIYYSMNVEVTDKGDVPEGYKVSRKEKRNFPLILESPSPNQTSLYFCASAMHSGANVLTFGAGSRLTVL.

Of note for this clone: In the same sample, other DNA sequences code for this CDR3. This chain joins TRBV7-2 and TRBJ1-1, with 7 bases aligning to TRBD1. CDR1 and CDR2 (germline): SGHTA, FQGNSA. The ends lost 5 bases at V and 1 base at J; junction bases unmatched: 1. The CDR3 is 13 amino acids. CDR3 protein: CASSRDRNTEAFF. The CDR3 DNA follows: TGTGCCAGCAGCCGGGACAGGAACACTGAAGCTTTCTTT.

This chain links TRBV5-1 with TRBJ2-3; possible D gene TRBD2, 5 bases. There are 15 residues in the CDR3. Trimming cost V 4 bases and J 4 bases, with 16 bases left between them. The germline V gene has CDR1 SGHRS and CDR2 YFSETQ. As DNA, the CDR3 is TGCGCCAGCAGCCACCTCGGACTGGTTGCAGATACGCAGTATTTT. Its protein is CASSHLGLVADTQYF.

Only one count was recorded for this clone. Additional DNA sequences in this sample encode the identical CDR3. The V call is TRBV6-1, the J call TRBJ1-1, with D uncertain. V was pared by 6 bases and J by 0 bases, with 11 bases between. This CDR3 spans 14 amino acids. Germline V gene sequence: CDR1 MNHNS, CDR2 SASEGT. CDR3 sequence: CASRLGNMNTEAFF. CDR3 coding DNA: TGTGCCAGCAGGCTCGGCAACATGAACACTGAAGCTTTCTTT.

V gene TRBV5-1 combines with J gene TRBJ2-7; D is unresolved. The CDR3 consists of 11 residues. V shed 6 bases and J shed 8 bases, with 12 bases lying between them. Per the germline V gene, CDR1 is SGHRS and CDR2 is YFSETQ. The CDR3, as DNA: TGCGCCAGCACCCTAGACGAGAAGCAGTACTTC. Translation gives CASTLDEKQYF.

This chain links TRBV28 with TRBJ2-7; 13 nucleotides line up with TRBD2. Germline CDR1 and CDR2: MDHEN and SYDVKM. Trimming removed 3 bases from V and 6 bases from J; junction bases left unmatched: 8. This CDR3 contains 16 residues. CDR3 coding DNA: TGTGCCAGCAGTTTCCCTCGGACTAGCGGGAGTGGCGAGCAGTACTTC. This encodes CASSFPRTSGSGEQYF.

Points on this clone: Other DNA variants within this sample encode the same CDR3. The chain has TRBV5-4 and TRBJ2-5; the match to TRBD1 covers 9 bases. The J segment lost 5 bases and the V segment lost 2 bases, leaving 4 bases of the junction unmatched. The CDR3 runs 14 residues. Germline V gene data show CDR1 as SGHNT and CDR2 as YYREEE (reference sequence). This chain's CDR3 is CASSLTGGSETQYF. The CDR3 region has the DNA TGTGCCAGCAGCTTAACAGGGGGCTCCGAGACCCAGTACTTC.

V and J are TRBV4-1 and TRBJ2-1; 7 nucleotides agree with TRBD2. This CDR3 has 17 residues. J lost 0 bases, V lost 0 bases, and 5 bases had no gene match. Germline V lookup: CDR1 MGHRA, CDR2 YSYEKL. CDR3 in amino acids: CASSQDRASGSYNEQFF. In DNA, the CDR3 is TGCGCCAGCAGCCAAGATAGGGCTAGCGGCTCCTACAATGAGCAGTTCTTC.

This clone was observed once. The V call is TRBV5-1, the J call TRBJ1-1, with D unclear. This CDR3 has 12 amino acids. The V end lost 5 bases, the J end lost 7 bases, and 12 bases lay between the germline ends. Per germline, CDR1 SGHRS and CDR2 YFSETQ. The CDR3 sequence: CASSPDNSEAFF. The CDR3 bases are TGCGCCAGCAGTCCGGATAATAGTGAAGCTTTCTTT.

Here the CDR3 DNA reads TGTGCCAGCAGCTTAGTTTACAGGGGGTCCCCCAATGAGCAGTTCTTC. Translation gives CASSLVYRGSPNEQFF. The V and J genes are TRBV7-2 and TRBJ2-1; 8 bases line up with TRBD1. Germline V gene lookup returns CDR1 SGHTA and CDR2 FQGNSA. The CDR3 runs 16 residues. The trim removed 1 base at V and 6 bases at J, leaving 8 bases unmatched.

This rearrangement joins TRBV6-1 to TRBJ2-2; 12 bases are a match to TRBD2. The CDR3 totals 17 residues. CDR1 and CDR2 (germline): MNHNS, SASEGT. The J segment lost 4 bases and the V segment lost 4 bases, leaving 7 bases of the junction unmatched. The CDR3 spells CASSGTPGLAGTGELFF. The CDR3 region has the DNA TGTGCCAGCAGTGGGACCCCGGGACTAGCGGGCACCGGGGAGCTGTTTTTT.

CDR3 in DNA: TGTGCTAGTGGTTTGGGGGACAGGGGTTTAGGGCAGCGGAACACTGAAGCTTTCTTT. This gives the protein CASGLGDRGLGQRNTEAFF. The chain combines TRBV12-5 with TRBJ1-1, with 10 bases identical to TRBD1. CDR3 length: 19 amino acids. Trimming removed 1 base from V and 1 base from J; junction bases left unmatched: 12. CDR1 is LGHNT, CDR2 FRNRAP, per germline.

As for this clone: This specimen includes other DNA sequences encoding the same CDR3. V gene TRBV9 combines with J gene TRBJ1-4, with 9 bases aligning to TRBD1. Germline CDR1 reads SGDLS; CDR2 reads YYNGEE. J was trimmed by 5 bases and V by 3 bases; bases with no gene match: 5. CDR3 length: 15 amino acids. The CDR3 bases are TGTGCCAGCAGCGCTACCGGGACAGGGAATGAAAAACTGTTTTTT. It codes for CASSATGTGNEKLFF.

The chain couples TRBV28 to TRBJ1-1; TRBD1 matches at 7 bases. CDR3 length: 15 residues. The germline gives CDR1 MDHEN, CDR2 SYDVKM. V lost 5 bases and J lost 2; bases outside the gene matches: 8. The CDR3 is CASSKTGTVNTEAFF. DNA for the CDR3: TGTGCCAGCAGTAAAACCGGGACAGTCAACACTGAAGCTTTCTTT.

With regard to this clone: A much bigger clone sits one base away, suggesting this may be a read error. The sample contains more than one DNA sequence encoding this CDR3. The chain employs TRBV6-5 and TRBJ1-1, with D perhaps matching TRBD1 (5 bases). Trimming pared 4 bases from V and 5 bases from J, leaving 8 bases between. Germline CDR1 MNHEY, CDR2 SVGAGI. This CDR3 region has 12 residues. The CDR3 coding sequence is TGTGCCAGCAGTTTTAGGGGTACTGAAGCTTTCTTT. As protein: CASSFRGTEAFF.

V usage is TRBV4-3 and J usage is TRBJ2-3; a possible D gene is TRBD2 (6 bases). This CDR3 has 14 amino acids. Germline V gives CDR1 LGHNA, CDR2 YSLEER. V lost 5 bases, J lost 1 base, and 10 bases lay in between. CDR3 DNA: TGCGCCAGCAGCGGGGGACTGGGCACAGATACGCAGTATTTT. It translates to CASSGGLGTDTQYF.

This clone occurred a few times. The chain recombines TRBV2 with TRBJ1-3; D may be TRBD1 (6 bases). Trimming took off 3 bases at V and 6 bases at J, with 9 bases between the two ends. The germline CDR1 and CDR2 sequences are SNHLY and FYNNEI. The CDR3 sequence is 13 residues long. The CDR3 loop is CASSDYRENTIYF. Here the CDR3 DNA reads TGTGCCAGCAGTGATTACAGGGAAAACACCATATATTTT.

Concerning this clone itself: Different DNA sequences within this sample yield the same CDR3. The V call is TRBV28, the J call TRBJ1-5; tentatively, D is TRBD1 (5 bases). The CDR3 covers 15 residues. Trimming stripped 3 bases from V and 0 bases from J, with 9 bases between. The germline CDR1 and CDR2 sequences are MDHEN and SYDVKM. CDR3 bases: TGTGCCAGCAGTTTGGGGGGTCGTAGCAATCAGCCCCAGCATTTT. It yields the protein CASSLGGRSNQPQHF.

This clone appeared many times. The CDR3 sequence is CASSHAGAGANVLTF. The CDR3 region has the DNA TGTGCCAGCAGCCACGCCGGGGCTGGGGCCAACGTCCTGACTTTC. The chain has TRBV9 and TRBJ2-6, with D possibly being TRBD2 (5 bases). Germline V lookup: CDR1 SGDLS, CDR2 YYNGEE. V shed 4 bases and J shed 2 bases, with 10 bases lying between them. The CDR3 is made up of 15 amino acids.

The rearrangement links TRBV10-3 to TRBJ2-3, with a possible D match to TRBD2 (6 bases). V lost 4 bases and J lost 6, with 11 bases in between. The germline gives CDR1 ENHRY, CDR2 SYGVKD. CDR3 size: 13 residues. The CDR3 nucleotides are TGTGCCATCAGTGGGGACGGGGGTGATACGCAGTATTTT. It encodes CAISGDGGDTQYF.

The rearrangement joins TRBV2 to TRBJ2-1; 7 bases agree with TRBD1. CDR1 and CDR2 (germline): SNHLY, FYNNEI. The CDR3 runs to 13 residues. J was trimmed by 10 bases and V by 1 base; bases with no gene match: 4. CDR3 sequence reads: CASSEEQGQEQFF. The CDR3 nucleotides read TGTGCCAGCAGTGAAGAACAGGGGCAGGAGCAGTTCTTC.

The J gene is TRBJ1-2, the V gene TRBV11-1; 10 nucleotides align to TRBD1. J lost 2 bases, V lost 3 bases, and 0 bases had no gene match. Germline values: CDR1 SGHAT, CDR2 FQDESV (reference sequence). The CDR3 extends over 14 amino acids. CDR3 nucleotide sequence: TGTGCCAGCAGCTTGGGACAGGGGAACTATGGCTACACCTTC. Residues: CASSLGQGNYGYTF.

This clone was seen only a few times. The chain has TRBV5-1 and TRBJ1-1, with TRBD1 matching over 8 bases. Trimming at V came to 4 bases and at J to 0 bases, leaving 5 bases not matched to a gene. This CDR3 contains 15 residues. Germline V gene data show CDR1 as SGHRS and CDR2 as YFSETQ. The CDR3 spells CASSNGQGLNTEAFF. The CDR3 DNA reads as TGCGCCAGCAGCAATGGACAGGGATTGAACACTGAAGCTTTCTTT.

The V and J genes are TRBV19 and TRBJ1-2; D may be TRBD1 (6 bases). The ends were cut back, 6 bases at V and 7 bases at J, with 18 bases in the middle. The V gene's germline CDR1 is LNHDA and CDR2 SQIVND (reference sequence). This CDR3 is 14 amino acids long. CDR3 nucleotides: TGTGCCAGTAGAGCTCCGGACCAAGGGGGTGGCTACACCTTC. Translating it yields CASRAPDQGGGYTF.

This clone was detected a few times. CDR3 coding DNA: TGTGCCAGCAGTTACTCAGGGACAGGGCGAGTGGATGGCTACACCTTC. Translating it yields CASSYSGTGRVDGYTF. The V gene is TRBV6-5, the J gene TRBJ1-2; TRBD1 agrees at 9 bases. Germline CDR1 MNHEY, CDR2 SVGAGI. J gave up 6 bases and V 0 bases, and 8 bases lay outside the gene matches. The CDR3 extends over 16 amino acids.